Sequencing of this TCR beta chain was carried out in a study of regulatory T cells in long-lasting Graves disease. Construction of the TCR beta libraries employed iRepertoire HTBI primers in conjunction with Arm-PCR of CDR3 regions. Methods used by the authors: Overall, samples carried 62 TRBV and 15 or so TRBJ segments. TCRdb reprocessed the multiplex PCR reads with MiXCR, giving one entry per CDR3 protein. V and J calls and clone size were set by TCRdb, not the authors. The table shows under 700,000 distinct CDR3 sequences, with around 15% occurring only once. Time point specified: newly diagnosed GD, antithyroid drugs for less than 3 months. Generation of the TCR library employed RNA extracted from PBMCs. The V end was cut by 4 bases, the J end by 3 bases, with 19 bases between. The length of the CDR3 is 17 residues. Per germline, CDR1 MDHEN and CDR2 SYDVKM. These data were also filed under a second study, of T cells in Graves' hyperthyroidism and ophthalmopathy.

The chain recombines TRBV28 with TRBJ2-1; D possibly corresponds to TRBD2 (5 bases). The sequence came from a woman between 40 and 65 years old with Graves disease. The sample here was peripheral blood mononuclear cells (PBMCs), taken at new diagnosis, from a patient treated with antithyroid drugs. CDR3 sequence (DNA): TGTGCCAGCAGTTCCCCCGCCAGCGGACTTTTCTACAATGAGCAGTTCTTC. Translated: CASSSPASGLFYNEQFF.